The T cell receptor (beta chain) described here comes from a study of cytomegalovirus exposure and HLA in healthy donors. General observations from the study: Later on, analysis showed that most CMV-associated TCR beta chains appeared to be HLA-restricted.

CDR3 size: 14 residues. Trimming cost V 4 bases and J 2 bases, with 12 bases left between them. The germline CDR1 and CDR2 sequences are SGHTA and FQGNSA. Regarding this clone: Its antigen is not known.

PCR employed 60 Vbeta and 13 Jbeta primers. Only in-frame clones appear in the TCRdb table, and some are missing; sequencing was by immunoSEQ multiplex PCR. Its table records more than 140,000 clones. The receptor's source is a young woman in good health and CMV-seronegative. Sequenced: PBMCs. This chain uses TRBV7-2 with TRBJ2-7; D might be TRBD2 (6 bases). The CDR3, as DNA: TGTGCCAGCAGCTCCTTTGCGGGACCCTACGAGCAGTACTTC. Its protein is CASSSFAGPYEQYF.